The 11 T cell receptor beta chains reported below all come from one sample, sequenced in a study of OX40 agonist ivuxolimab in advanced cancers. The table came from immunoSEQ multiplex PCR; TCRdb's copy has only in-frame clones and leaves some out. The sample contains some 60,000 clones, more than 75% of which appear only once. Material: CD4+ or CD8+ T cells sorted from blood, obtained in a trial of the OX40 agonist ivuxolimab. The receptors were gathered from an adult with an advanced solid tumor such as melanoma, head and neck, liver or kidney cancer.

The chain combines TRBV28 with TRBJ2-1; 13 nucleotides match TRBD2. The CDR3 sequence is 16 residues long. The J segment lost 5 bases and the V segment lost 7 bases, leaving 8 bases of the junction unmatched. Germline CDR1 and CDR2: MDHEN and SYDVKM. CDR3 protein: CASNPGGLAGNNEQFF. CDR3 coding DNA: TGTGCCAGCAACCCAGGGGGACTAGCGGGAAACAATGAGCAGTTCTTC. Looking up the rest from reference TRBV28 and TRBJ2-1 gives the full variable domain: DVKVTQSSRYLVKRTGEKVFLECVQDMDHENMFWYRQDPGLGLRLIYFSYDVKMKEKGDIPEGYSVSREKKERFSLILESASTNQTSMYLCASNPGGLAGNNEQFFGPGTRLTVL.

This clone has just one count. This chain uses TRBV2 with TRBJ2-5; D not certain. Near its end, the DNA agrees better with TRBJ2-7, so the J call may be wrong. Looked up from germline, CDR1 is SNHLY and CDR2 is FYNNEI. CDR3 length: 15 residues. CDR3 region: CASCRTPGGSYEQYF. DNA of the CDR3: TGTGCCAGCTGTCGAACGCCAGGTGGCTCCTACGAGCAGTACTTC.

The chain combines TRBV29-1 with TRBJ2-3; 8 bases match TRBD2. CDR1 is SQVTM, CDR2 ANQGSEA, per germline. CDR3 length: 15 amino acids. Trimming removed 8 bases from V and 3 bases from J; junction bases left unmatched: 13. This chain's CDR3 is CSFQGLAGLTDTQYF. CDR3 nucleotide sequence: TGCAGCTTCCAAGGGCTAGCGGGCCTGACAGATACGCAGTATTTT.

The chain employs TRBV10-3 and TRBJ2-5, with TRBD1 identical over 10 bases. CDR3 length equals 15 residues. The ends lost 2 bases at V and 4 bases at J; junction bases unmatched: 4. The germline V gene encodes CDR1 ENHRY and CDR2 SYGVKD. CDR3 region: CAISERDRGGETQYF. CDR3 bases: TGTGCCATCAGTGAGCGGGACAGGGGCGGAGAGACCCAGTACTTC.

The genes are TRBV7-6 and TRBJ2-5; perhaps TRBD2 as D (6 bases). The CDR3 runs 16 residues. Germline CDR1 reads SGHVS; CDR2 reads FNYEAQ. Trimming stripped 5 bases from V and 5 bases from J, with 21 bases between. The CDR3 DNA reads as TGTGCCAGCAGCCCCCCTCGGTTGTCGGGAGTGGAGACCCAGTACTTC. Its protein is CASSPPRLSGVETQYF.

The rearrangement joins TRBV18 to TRBJ1-1; no clear D. The CDR3 loop spans 12 amino acids. The germline V gene encodes CDR1 KGHSH and CDR2 LQKENI. Between the trimmed V and J ends, which lost 1 base and 4 bases, there was a span of 4 bases. CDR3: CASSPQSTEAFF. Written as DNA, the CDR3 is TGTGCCAGCTCACCACAGTCCACTGAAGCTTTCTTT.

V gene TRBV5-4 combines with J gene TRBJ2-5, with 7 bases lining up with TRBD2. The length of the CDR3 is 14 residues. Germline V gene data show CDR1 as SGHNT and CDR2 as YYREEE (reference sequence). V shed 4 bases, J shed 5 bases, and the junction held 8 bases outside the gene matches. CDR3 loop: CASSGSSGEETQYF. DNA of the CDR3: TGTGCCAGCAGCGGCTCTAGCGGAGAGGAGACCCAGTACTTC.

This clone was counted between two and nine times. The gene calls are TRBV6-6 and TRBJ2-2; D is unclear. V was clipped by 7 bases and J by 3 bases, with 12 bases between them. Per the germline V gene, CDR1 is MNHNY and CDR2 is SVGAGI (reference sequence). The CDR3 sequence is 14 residues long. The CDR3 DNA reads TGTGCCAGCACCAGCCACCAAGACACCGGGGAGCTGTTTTTT. Protein sequence: CASTSHQDTGELFF.

This chain joins TRBV6-1 and TRBJ1-5; 9 positions agree with TRBD1. CDR1 and CDR2 from the germline V gene are MNHNS and SASEGT. V dropped 9 bases and J dropped 7; count of bases not matched to a gene: 10. The CDR3 is made up of 14 amino acids. The CDR3 sequence is CASSGTGGHQPQHF. CDR3 coding DNA: TGTGCCAGTTCGGGAACAGGGGGCCACCAGCCCCAGCATTTT.

The rearrangement joins TRBV20-1 to TRBJ2-7, with 8 bases fitting TRBD2. CDR3 length: 11 amino acids. CDR1 is DFQATT, CDR2 SNEGSKA, per germline (reference sequence). The CDR3 protein is CGGAGGYEQYF. CDR3 nucleotide sequence: TGCGGGGGGGCGGGAGGCTACGAGCAGTACTTC.

The chain recombines TRBV7-8 with TRBJ2-1; 7 bases agree with TRBD1. Germline CDR1 reads SGHVS; CDR2 reads FQNEAQ. V trimming: 4 bases; J trimming: 0 bases; junction bases outside the gene matches: 9. This CDR3 is 17 amino acids long. The CDR3 sequence is CASSSGTAPSSYNEQFF. CDR3 coding DNA: TGTGCCAGCAGCTCTGGGACAGCGCCGAGCTCCTACAATGAGCAGTTCTTC.